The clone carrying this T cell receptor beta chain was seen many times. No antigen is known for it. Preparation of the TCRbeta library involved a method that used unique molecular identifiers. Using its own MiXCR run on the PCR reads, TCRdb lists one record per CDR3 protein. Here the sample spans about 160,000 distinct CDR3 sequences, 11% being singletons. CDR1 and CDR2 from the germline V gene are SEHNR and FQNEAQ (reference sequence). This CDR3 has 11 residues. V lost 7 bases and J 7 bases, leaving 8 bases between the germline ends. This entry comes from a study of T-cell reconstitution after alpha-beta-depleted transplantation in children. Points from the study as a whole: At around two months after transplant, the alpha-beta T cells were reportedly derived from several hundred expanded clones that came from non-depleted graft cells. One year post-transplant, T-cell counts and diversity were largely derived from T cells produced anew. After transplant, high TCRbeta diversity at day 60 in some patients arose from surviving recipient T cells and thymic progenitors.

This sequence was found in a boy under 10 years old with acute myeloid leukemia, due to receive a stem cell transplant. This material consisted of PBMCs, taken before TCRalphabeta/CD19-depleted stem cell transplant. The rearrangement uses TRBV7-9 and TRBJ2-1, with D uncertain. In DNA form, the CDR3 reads TGTGCCAGCACCTGGTCTAATGAGCAGTTCTTC. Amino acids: CASTWSNEQFF.